Below, 5 T cell receptor beta chains from the same sample are listed, as sequenced in a study of OX40 agonist ivuxolimab in advanced cancers. Method: immunoSEQ multiplex PCR; TCRdb's copy keeps in-frame clones and lacks some. The sample lists 70,000 to 90,000 clones, 65% to 85% occurring once. The sequencing used CD4+ or CD8+ T cells sorted from blood, collected in a trial of the OX40 agonist ivuxolimab. These receptors were taken from an adult with an advanced solid tumor such as melanoma, head and neck, liver or kidney cancer.

This chain connects TRBV5-5 to TRBJ1-2; TRBD1 agrees at 12 bases. The V and J ends lost 6 bases and 4 bases, in that order; junction bases with no gene match: 10. Germline V CDR1 and CDR2: SGHKS, YYEKEE (reference sequence). The CDR3 has 16 amino acids. In DNA, the CDR3 is TGTGCCAGCACCTGGAGCGGGACAGGGGGCGTCTATGGCTACACCTTC. Translating gives CASTWSGTGGVYGYTF.

The chain combines TRBV2 with TRBJ1-1; D is perhaps TRBD1 (5 bases). Trimming stripped 8 bases from V and 1 base from J, with 11 bases between. Per the germline V gene, CDR1 is SNHLY and CDR2 is FYNNEI. The CDR3 is 13 amino acids. CDR3 protein: CASGYRRNTEAFF. In DNA, the CDR3 is TGTGCCAGCGGCTACAGGAGGAACACTGAAGCTTTCTTT.

The rearrangement links TRBV7-8 to TRBJ2-1; unclear D gene. The germline CDR1 and CDR2 sequences are SGHVS and FQNEAQ. The CDR3 has 11 residues. Trimming cost V 5 bases and J 5 bases, with 4 bases left between them. The DNA of the CDR3 is TGTGCCAGCAGCCCCCACAATGAGCAGTTCTTC. Protein: CASSPHNEQFF.

This sequence joins TRBV6-5 and TRBJ1-3; a possible D gene is TRBD1 (5 bases). The V end lost 6 bases, the J end lost 2 bases, and 8 bases lay between the germline ends. CDR1 MNHEY and CDR2 SVGAGI come from the germline V gene. This CDR3 has 13 amino acids. DNA for the CDR3: TGTGCCAGCAGGTCAGGGCCTGGAAACACCATATATTTT. Protein sequence: CASRSGPGNTIYF.

The rearrangement links TRBV5-1 to TRBJ2-3; no reliable D call. The V gene's germline CDR1 is SGHRS and CDR2 YFSETQ. The CDR3 totals 16 residues. Trimming shortened V by 0 bases and J by 4 bases, and 15 bases separated the two germline ends. CDR3 residues: CASSLEFRQGADTQYF. The CDR3 coding sequence is TGCGCCAGCAGCTTGGAATTCCGACAAGGTGCAGATACGCAGTATTTT. Complete variable domain (other parts from reference TRBV5-1 and TRBJ2-3): KAGVTQTPRYLIKTRGQQVTLSCSPISGHRSVSWYQQTPGQGLQFLFEYFSETQRNKGNFPGRFSGRQFSNSRSEMNVSTLELGDSALYLCASSLEFRQGADTQYFGPGTRLTVL.